This T cell receptor beta chain was sequenced for a study of T cell repertoires in cytomegalovirus infection. Study information: The study used recently identified HLA-C-restricted and well-studied HLA-B-restricted CMV epitopes. Notes on the study in general: Using cumulative public TCR beta family frequency, the authors identified those who carried CMV together with the relevant HLA. HLA-C-restricted CMV clonotypes gave the most frequent clonotype in two of eight donors.

TCRdb reprocessed the reads via MiXCR and lists one record per CDR3 protein. The sample lists about 110,000 distinct CDR3 sequences, about 33% seen once, with 41% in the top ten. This CDR3 spans 16 amino acids. The germline CDR1 and CDR2 sequences are SGHVS and FQNEAQ. Between the trimmed V and J ends, which lost 2 bases and 6 bases, there was a span of 18 bases. Concerning this clonotype itself: Its antigen is unknown.

V usage is TRBV7-8 and J usage is TRBJ2-3, with D maybe TRBD1 (7 bases). The starting material was CD8+ T cells from cultured PBMCs, obtained from culture after CMV antigen stimulation. The receptor was derived from a human donor in good health (CMV status not recorded). Some clones in this sample may be carry-over from other donors' samples. CDR3 nucleotides: TGTGCCAGCAGCTTAAGGCAGGGGGGTCGCCTGGATACGCAGTATTTT. Translated, it gives CASSLRQGGRLDTQYF.